This T cell receptor (beta chain) was obtained from a study of T cell changes during pregnancy in multiple sclerosis. Clones were read by immunoSEQ multiplex PCR, and TCRdb kept only the in-frame ones, dropping some. The sample contains approximately 22,000 clones, more than 75% of which appear only once. Material: CD4+ T cells from peripheral blood mononuclear cells, obtained in the first trimester of pregnancy. The receptor comes from a female donor in good health, enrolled as a control in a pregnancy study.

The CDR3 loop reads CASSRGGTDTQYF. CDR3 sequence (DNA): TGTGCCAGCAGTCGGGGGGGCACAGATACGCAGTATTTT. The genes are TRBV28 and TRBJ2-3; 7 bases fit TRBD2. Germline CDR1 reads MDHEN; CDR2 reads SYDVKM. The V segment lost 5 bases and the J segment 1 base; nucleotides outside the gene matches: 0. The length of the CDR3 is 13 residues. The full variable domain, rest sourced from reference TRBV28 and TRBJ2-3, is DVKVTQSSRYLVKRTGEKVFLECVQDMDHENMFWYRQDPGLGLRLIYFSYDVKMKEKGDIPEGYSVSREKKERFSLILESASTNQTSMYLCASSRGGTDTQYFGPGTRLTVL.